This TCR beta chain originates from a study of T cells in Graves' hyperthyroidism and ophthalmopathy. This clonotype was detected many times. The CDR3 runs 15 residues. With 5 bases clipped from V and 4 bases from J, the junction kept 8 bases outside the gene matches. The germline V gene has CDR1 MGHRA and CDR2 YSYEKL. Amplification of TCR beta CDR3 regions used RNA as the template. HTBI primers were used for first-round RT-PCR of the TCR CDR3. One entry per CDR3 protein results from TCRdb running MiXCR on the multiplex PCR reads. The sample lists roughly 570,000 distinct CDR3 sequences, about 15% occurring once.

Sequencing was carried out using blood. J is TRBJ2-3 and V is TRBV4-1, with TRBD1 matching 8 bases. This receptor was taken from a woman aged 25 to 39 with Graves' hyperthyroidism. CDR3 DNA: TGCGCCAGCAGCGTCCGGGACAGGCCCCCAGATACGCAGTATTTT. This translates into CASSVRDRPPDTQYF.